A selection of T cell receptor beta chains follows, all from one sample in a study of CD8 T cells in ankylosing spondylitis. MiXCR, applied by TCRdb to the 5' RACE reads, yields one record per CDR3 protein. The sample shows about 540,000 distinct CDR3 sequences, roughly 13% of them seen only once. Specimen: blood, either unsorted or a sorted T cell fraction (not recorded which). The receptors were sampled from a male donor with ankylosing spondylitis. Both conserved end residues are part of each CDR3. D genes are given only for firm matches. Expanded clones are given a class, and other clones once, few, many or no size at all.

abundance: -; d_gene: -; j_gene: TRBJ2-7; v_gene: TRBV7-2; CDR3aa: CASSLGPQSYEQYF; CDR3nt: TGTGCCAGCAGCTTAGGACCGCAGTCCTACGAGCAGTACTTC
abundance: few; d_gene: -; j_gene: TRBJ2-1; v_gene: TRBV5-6; CDR3aa: CASSPEQFF; CDR3nt: TGTGCCAGCAGCCCCGAGCAGTTCTTC
abundance: few; d_gene: -; j_gene: TRBJ2-1; v_gene: TRBV7-9; CDR3aa: CASSFPRDASSYNEQFF; CDR3nt: TGTGCCAGCAGCTTCCCCCGGGACGCGAGCTCCTACAATGAGCAGTTCTTC
abundance: -; d_gene: -; j_gene: TRBJ1-2; v_gene: TRBV6-1; CDR3aa: CASSERAGYTF; CDR3nt: TGTGCCAGCAGTGAAAGAGCTGGCTACACCTTC
abundance: -; d_gene: -; j_gene: TRBJ1-2; v_gene: TRBV10-2; CDR3aa: CASSEQRYGYTF; CDR3nt: TGCGCCAGCAGTGAACAACGCTATGGCTACACCTTC
abundance: -; d_gene: -; j_gene: TRBJ2-5; v_gene: TRBV5-1; CDR3aa: CASSLEYQETQYF; CDR3nt: TGCGCCAGCAGCTTGGAGTACCAAGAGACCCAGTACTTC
abundance: many; d_gene: -; j_gene: TRBJ2-4; v_gene: TRBV5-5; CDR3aa: CASGPGAKNIQYF; CDR3nt: TGTGCCAGCGGGCCAGGAGCCAAAAACATTCAGTACTTC
abundance: many; d_gene: -; j_gene: TRBJ2-1; v_gene: TRBV3-1; CDR3aa: CASSQGEDEQFF; CDR3nt: TGTGCCAGCAGCCAAGGGGAGGATGAGCAGTTCTTC
abundance: few; d_gene: -; j_gene: TRBJ2-1; v_gene: TRBV20-1; CDR3aa: CSAPPGLGLDEQFF; CDR3nt: TGCAGTGCTCCCCCGGGACTGGGGCTGGATGAGCAGTTCTTC
abundance: -; d_gene: -; j_gene: TRBJ1-5; v_gene: TRBV6-1; CDR3aa: CASTVRQIYQPQHF; CDR3nt: TGTGCCAGCACCGTTAGACAGATTTATCAGCCCCAGCATTTT
abundance: -; d_gene: -; j_gene: TRBJ1-6; v_gene: TRBV5-5; CDR3aa: CASSSPTNSPLHF; CDR3nt: TGTGCCAGCAGCTCCCCCACGAATTCACCCCTCCACTTT
abundance: few; d_gene: TRBD2; j_gene: TRBJ2-3; v_gene: TRBV3-1; CDR3aa: CASLLAGADTQYF; CDR3nt: TGTGCCAGCCTCCTAGCGGGAGCAGATACGCAGTATTTT
abundance: -; d_gene: TRBD1; j_gene: TRBJ1-5; v_gene: TRBV5-6; CDR3aa: CASSFLGTGDQPQHF; CDR3nt: TGTGCCAGCAGCTTTTTGGGGACAGGGGATCAGCCCCAGCATTTT
abundance: few; d_gene: TRBD1; j_gene: TRBJ1-3; v_gene: TRBV19; CDR3aa: CASSTLRDSSGNTIYF; CDR3nt: TGTGCCAGTAGTACGCTCCGGGACAGCTCTGGAAACACCATATATTTT
abundance: -; d_gene: -; j_gene: TRBJ2-3; v_gene: TRBV20-1; CDR3aa: CSAPSEGDTQYF; CDR3nt: TGCAGTGCCCCTTCCGAGGGTGATACGCAGTATTTT
abundance: few; d_gene: TRBD1; j_gene: TRBJ1-1; v_gene: TRBV5-1; CDR3aa: CASSPGGGDTEAFF; CDR3nt: TGCGCCAGCAGTCCAGGGGGCGGGGACACTGAAGCTTTCTTT
abundance: -; d_gene: -; j_gene: TRBJ2-3; v_gene: TRBV20-1; CDR3aa: CSARFPIIPDTQYF; CDR3nt: TGCAGTGCTAGATTCCCTATTATACCGGATACGCAGTATTTT
abundance: -; d_gene: -; j_gene: TRBJ1-3; v_gene: TRBV4-2; CDR3aa: CASSPGSYSGNTIYF; CDR3nt: TGTGCCAGCAGCCCAGGGAGCTACTCTGGAAACACCATATATTTT
abundance: few; d_gene: -; j_gene: TRBJ2-3; v_gene: TRBV4-1; CDR3aa: CASSPAGAGTWTDTQYF; CDR3nt: TGCGCCAGCAGCCCTGCGGGGGCGGGAACTTGGACAGATACGCAGTATTTT
abundance: few; d_gene: -; j_gene: TRBJ1-2; v_gene: TRBV6-1; CDR3aa: CASSEAQGIHGYTF; CDR3nt: TGTGCCAGCAGTGAAGCGCAGGGGATCCATGGCTACACCTTC
abundance: few; d_gene: -; j_gene: TRBJ1-1; v_gene: TRBV15; CDR3aa: CATRRDTEAFF; CDR3nt: TGTGCCACCAGAAGAGACACTGAAGCTTTCTTT
abundance: -; d_gene: -; j_gene: TRBJ1-1; v_gene: TRBV20-1; CDR3aa: CSASAVAEAFF; CDR3nt: TGCAGTGCTTCGGCGGTGGCTGAAGCTTTCTTT
abundance: -; d_gene: -; j_gene: TRBJ2-2; v_gene: TRBV27; CDR3aa: CASSLAVGGPGELFF; CDR3nt: TGTGCCAGCAGTTTAGCCGTCGGGGGTCCCGGGGAGCTGTTTTTT
abundance: few; d_gene: TRBD2; j_gene: TRBJ2-2; v_gene: TRBV3-1; CDR3aa: CASSPISGLAGVAGELFF; CDR3nt: TGTGCCAGCAGCCCGATTTCGGGACTAGCGGGAGTTGCCGGGGAGCTGTTTTTT
abundance: -; d_gene: TRBD2; j_gene: TRBJ2-1; v_gene: TRBV25-1; CDR3aa: CASSERGVYNEQFF; CDR3nt: TGTGCCAGCAGTGAACGGGGGGTGTACAATGAGCAGTTCTTC
abundance: -; d_gene: TRBD1; j_gene: TRBJ2-1; v_gene: TRBV12-3/TRBV12-4; CDR3aa: CASRGGGTGRRNEQFF; CDR3nt: TGTGCCAGCAGGGGGGGCGGGACAGGGCGGAGAAATGAGCAGTTCTTC
abundance: few; d_gene: TRBD1; j_gene: TRBJ2-1; v_gene: TRBV3-1; CDR3aa: CASSPEPGTGGYNEQFF; CDR3nt: TGTGCCAGCAGCCCAGAGCCCGGGACAGGGGGCTACAATGAGCAGTTCTTC
abundance: -; d_gene: TRBD1; j_gene: TRBJ2-1; v_gene: TRBV11-2; CDR3aa: CASSLYSGTGAGSYNEQFF; CDR3nt: TGTGCCAGCAGCCTATACTCCGGGACAGGGGCGGGGTCCTACAATGAGCAGTTCTTC
abundance: -; d_gene: -; j_gene: TRBJ1-1; v_gene: TRBV10-3; CDR3aa: CAISEDRYTEAFF; CDR3nt: TGTGCCATCAGTGAGGACAGATACACTGAAGCTTTCTTT
abundance: few; d_gene: TRBD2; j_gene: TRBJ2-1; v_gene: TRBV27; CDR3aa: CASRWASGRSYNEQFF; CDR3nt: TGTGCCAGCCGGTGGGCTAGCGGGAGGTCCTACAATGAGCAGTTCTTC
abundance: -; d_gene: -; j_gene: TRBJ2-3; v_gene: TRBV29-1; CDR3aa: CSSEGYTDTQYF; CDR3nt: TGCAGCTCAGAGGGATATACAGATACGCAGTATTTT
abundance: few; d_gene: -; j_gene: TRBJ2-2; v_gene: TRBV24-1; CDR3aa: CATSDLQMGRVGTGELFF; CDR3nt: TGTGCCACCAGTGATTTGCAAATGGGCAGGGTTGGCACCGGGGAGCTGTTTTTT
abundance: many; d_gene: -; j_gene: TRBJ2-1; v_gene: TRBV12-3/TRBV12-4; CDR3aa: CATSMRTLRFF; CDR3nt: TGTGCGACTTCTATGAGGACGCTGCGGTTCTTC
abundance: -; d_gene: -; j_gene: TRBJ1-4; v_gene: TRBV6-5; CDR3aa: CASSYSGSGKLFF; CDR3nt: TGTGCCAGCAGTTACTCCGGGAGCGGAAAACTGTTTTTT
abundance: many; d_gene: -; j_gene: TRBJ1-6; v_gene: TRBV7-2; CDR3aa: CASTYSQGQGSPLHF; CDR3nt: TGTGCCAGCACCTATTCACAAGGGCAGGGTTCACCCCTCCACTTT
abundance: few; d_gene: -; j_gene: TRBJ1-2; v_gene: TRBV28; CDR3aa: CASSLSGIGGYTF; CDR3nt: TGTGCCAGCAGTTTATCCGGTATAGGGGGCTACACCTTC